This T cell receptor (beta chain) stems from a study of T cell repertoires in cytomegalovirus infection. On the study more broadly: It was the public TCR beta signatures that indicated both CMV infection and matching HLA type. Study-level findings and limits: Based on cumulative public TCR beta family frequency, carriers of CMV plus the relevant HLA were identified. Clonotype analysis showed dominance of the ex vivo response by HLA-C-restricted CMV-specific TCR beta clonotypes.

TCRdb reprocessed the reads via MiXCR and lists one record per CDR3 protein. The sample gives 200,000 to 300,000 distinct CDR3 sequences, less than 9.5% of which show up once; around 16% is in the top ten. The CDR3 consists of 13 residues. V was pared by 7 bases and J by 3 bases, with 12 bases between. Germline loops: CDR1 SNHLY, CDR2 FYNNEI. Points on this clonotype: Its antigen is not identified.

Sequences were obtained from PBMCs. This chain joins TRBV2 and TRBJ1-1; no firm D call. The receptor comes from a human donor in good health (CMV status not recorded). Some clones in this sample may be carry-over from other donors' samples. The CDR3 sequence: CASMITWDTEAFF. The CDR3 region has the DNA TGTGCCAGCATGATCACGTGGGACACTGAAGCTTTCTTT. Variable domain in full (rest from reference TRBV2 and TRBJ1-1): EPEVTQTPSHQVTQMGQEVILRCVPISNHLYFYWYRQILGQKVEFLVSFYNNEISEKSEIFDDQFSVERPDGSNFTLKIRSTKLEDSAMYFCASMITWDTEAFFGQGTRLTVV.